The source of this TCR beta chain is a study of T cell responses to AZD1222 COVID-19 vaccine. Study as a whole: The analysis combined second doses at about 4 or about 12 weeks. Whole-study results and caveats: The sample set comprised mostly white British donors with more females, and clonal diversity was possibly underestimated.

The germline V and J ends were trimmed by 2 bases and 8 bases, with 12 bases remaining between them. Germline CDR1 and CDR2: SEHNR and FQNEAQ (reference sequence). The CDR3 spans 13 residues. Clones were sequenced by immunoSEQ multiplex PCR, and TCRdb holds only the in-frame ones, with some missing. The data contain 170,000 or so clones, about nine tenths of them singletons. Worth noting for this clone: Its matching antigen is unknown.

The material sequenced was peripheral blood, taken on day 0 of AZD1222 vaccination. The V gene is TRBV7-9, the J gene TRBJ1-2, with D possibly being TRBD1 (5 bases). This receptor was obtained from an adult in good health. DNA of the CDR3: TGTGCCAGCAGCTTATCGGGGCCTCGGGGCTACACCTTC. Translated, it gives CASSLSGPRGYTF.